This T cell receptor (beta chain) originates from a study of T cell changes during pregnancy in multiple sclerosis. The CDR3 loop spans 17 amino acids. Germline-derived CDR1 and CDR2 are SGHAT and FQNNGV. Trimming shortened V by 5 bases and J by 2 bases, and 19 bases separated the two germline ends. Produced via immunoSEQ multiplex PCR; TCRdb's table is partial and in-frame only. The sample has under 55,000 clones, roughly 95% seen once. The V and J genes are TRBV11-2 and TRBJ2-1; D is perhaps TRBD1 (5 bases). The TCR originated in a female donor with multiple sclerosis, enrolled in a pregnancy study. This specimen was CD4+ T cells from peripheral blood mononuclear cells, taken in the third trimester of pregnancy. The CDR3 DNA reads TGTGCCAGCAGCAAAAGGCGGCAGGGATGGGCCTACAATGAGCAGTTCTTC. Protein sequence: CASSKRRQGWAYNEQFF.